These 20 T cell receptor beta chains share one sample of origin, sequenced in a study of blood T cell repertoires in COVID-19. Libraries were prepared by immunoSEQ multiplex PCR; TCRdb keeps only in-frame clonotypes and omits some of them. Of some 400,000 clones in the sample, around 91% were seen once. Sequenced sample: peripheral blood. Receptors originate from a man younger than 35 with active or convalescent COVID-19.

Only one count was recorded for this clone. V gene TRBV7-4 combines with J gene TRBJ2-1; 10 nucleotides align to TRBD2. The CDR3 loop spans 16 amino acids. Trimming at V came to 2 bases and at J to 8 bases, leaving 9 bases not matched to a gene. Germline-derived CDR1 and CDR2 are SGHVT and SQSDAQ. CDR3 nucleotide sequence: TGTGCCAGCAGCTTACGTTGGACTAGCGGACGGTATGAGCAGTTCTTC. The encoded protein is CASSLRWTSGRYEQFF.

CDR3 residues: CASSVDTNYGYTF. CDR3 sequence (DNA): TGTGCCAGCAGCGTAGACACTAACTATGGCTACACCTTC. This chain joins TRBV9 and TRBJ1-2; D not resolved. The germline V and J ends were trimmed by 0 bases and 0 bases, with 3 bases remaining between them. The CDR3 sequence is 13 residues long. The germline V gene has CDR1 SGDLS and CDR2 YYNGEE. Drawing the rest from reference TRBV9 and TRBJ1-2, the complete variable domain is DSGVTQTPKHLITATGQRVTLRCSPRSGDLSVYWYQQSLDQGLQFLIQYYNGEERAKGNILERFSAQQFPDLHSELNLSSLELGDSALYFCASSVDTNYGYTFGSGTRLTVV.

J is TRBJ2-5 and V is TRBV2; tentative D call: TRBD1 (5 bases). The germline V gene has CDR1 SNHLY and CDR2 FYNNEI. Trimming cost V 7 bases and J 2 bases, with 14 bases left between them. The CDR3 extends over 14 amino acids. The DNA for the CDR3 is TGTGCCAGCATGACAGACCTTATGCAAGAGACCCAGTACTTC. It codes for CASMTDLMQETQYF.

The CDR3 region has the DNA TGTGCCAGCAGAATAACAGGGGCGAACTATGGCTACACCTTC. Protein product: CASRITGANYGYTF. The V call is TRBV27, the J call TRBJ1-2; 7 bases line up with TRBD1. The germline gives CDR1 MNHEY, CDR2 SMNVEV (reference sequence). The J segment lost 2 bases and the V segment lost 6 bases, leaving 6 bases of the junction unmatched. The CDR3 covers 14 residues.

The rearrangement joins TRBV30 to TRBJ1-5, with D unclear. The CDR3 extends over 13 amino acids. The germline V gene has CDR1 GTSNPN and CDR2 SVGIG (reference sequence). V shed 2 bases and J shed 8 bases, with 13 bases lying between them. This CDR3 is CAWSPARDKPQHF. DNA of the CDR3: TGTGCCTGGAGTCCCGCCCGGGATAAGCCCCAGCATTTT.

Remarks on this clone: One end of the junction varies from germline; a read error may be responsible. V is TRBV13 and J is TRBJ1-4, with D hard to call. CDR3 length: 14 amino acids. Germline CDR1 PRHDT, CDR2 FYEKMQ (reference sequence). CDR3 loop: CATSITEVNEKLFF. The CDR3, as DNA: TGTGCCACCAGCATTACGGAGGTTAATGAAAAACTGTTTTTT.

V usage is TRBV4-3 and J usage is TRBJ2-1; 7 nucleotides match TRBD2. Trimming removed 0 bases from V and 16 bases from J; junction bases left unmatched: 12. CDR1 is LGHNA, CDR2 YSLEER, per germline. This CDR3 is 14 amino acids long. The CDR3 coding sequence is TGCGCCAGCAGCCAAGATCTGGCGGTTCCGGGAGGCTTCTTC. It is translated as CASSQDLAVPGGFF.

The chain couples TRBV19 to TRBJ1-6; D gene ambiguous. The V and J ends lost 7 bases and 9 bases respectively, with 22 bases between them. In germline, CDR1 is LNHDA, CDR2 SQIVND (reference sequence). The CDR3 totals 16 residues. The CDR3 DNA follows: TGTGCCAGTACCTTTGGGAGCCCCATTTTGGGTTCACCCCTCCACTTT. It is translated as CASTFGSPILGSPLHF.

The chain links TRBV11-2 to TRBJ2-2; tentatively, D is TRBD2 (5 bases). V lost 5 bases and J lost 1, with 11 bases in between. Germline lookup yields CDR1 SGHAT and CDR2 FQNNGV. CDR3 size: 15 residues. CDR3 sequence: CASSRADWNTGELFF. The CDR3, as DNA: TGTGCCAGCAGCCGTGCGGACTGGAACACCGGGGAGCTGTTTTTT.

The chain couples TRBV20-1 to TRBJ2-3, with 12 bases matching TRBD2. This CDR3 comprises 17 residues. J lost 1 base, V lost 3 bases, and 8 bases had no gene match. Germline-derived CDR1 and CDR2 are DFQATT and SNEGSKA (reference sequence). CDR3 protein: CSASSASGGVGTDTQYF. CDR3 bases: TGCAGTGCTAGTTCGGCTAGCGGGGGGGTAGGCACAGATACGCAGTATTTT.

The V call is TRBV3-1 (or the pseudogene TRBV3-2), the J call TRBJ1-1; maybe TRBD1 (5 bases). CDR1 and CDR2 (germline): LGHDT, YNNKEL (reference sequence). The length of the CDR3 is 14 residues. V lost 7 bases and J lost 5, with 17 bases in between. The CDR3 coding sequence is TGTGCCAGCACCCCCAAAAAGGGGAGGACTGAAGCTTTCTTT. It is translated as CASTPKKGRTEAFF.

The sample holds one count of this clone. V and J are TRBV7-3 and TRBJ2-1; 14 nucleotides match TRBD2. Trimming took 0 bases from V and 12 from J; bases not matched to a gene: 7. CDR3 length equals 16 residues. Germline V CDR1 and CDR2: SGHTA, FQGTGA. CDR3 residues: CASSLTGTSGRMGQFF. The CDR3 DNA follows: TGTGCCAGCAGCTTAACGGGGACTAGCGGGAGAATGGGGCAGTTCTTC.

This chain connects TRBV4-2 to TRBJ2-7, with TRBD2 identical over 10 bases. This CDR3 contains 15 residues. V shed 3 bases and J 5 bases; nucleotides not matched to a gene: 7. Germline assignment: CDR1 LGHNA and CDR2 YNFKEQ. The CDR3 coding sequence is TGTGCCAGCAGCCACCCGCTAGCGGGAGCGAACGAGCAGTACTTC. Translation: CASSHPLAGANEQYF.

The chain employs TRBV2 and TRBJ2-7; maybe TRBD2 (6 bases). This CDR3 contains 15 residues. Germline V CDR1 and CDR2: SNHLY, FYNNEI. V dropped 3 bases and J dropped 0 bases, with 12 bases sitting between them. CDR3 amino acids: CASSDEGAGSYEQYF. The CDR3 DNA follows: TGTGCCAGCAGTGACGAGGGAGCGGGCTCCTACGAGCAGTACTTC. The whole variable domain, remainder taken from reference TRBV2 and TRBJ2-7, is EPEVTQTPSHQVTQMGQEVILRCVPISNHLYFYWYRQILGQKVEFLVSFYNNEISEKSEIFDDQFSVERPDGSNFTLKIRSTKLEDSAMYFCASSDEGAGSYEQYFGPGTRLTVT.

The gene calls are TRBV5-1 and TRBJ2-5, with 12 bases that match TRBD2. Unmatched junction bases numbered 5, after V lost 0 bases and J lost 2 bases. This CDR3 contains 17 residues. The germline V gene encodes CDR1 SGHRS and CDR2 YFSETQ. The CDR3 protein is CASSLGASGRAQETQYF. DNA of the CDR3: TGCGCCAGCAGCTTGGGGGCTAGCGGGAGGGCGCAAGAGACCCAGTACTTC.

The J gene is TRBJ1-4, the V gene TRBV13; D is possibly TRBD1 (6 bases). The CDR3 has 18 amino acids. The V and J ends lost 5 bases and 6 bases respectively, with 25 bases between them. The V gene's germline CDR1 is PRHDT and CDR2 FYEKMQ (reference sequence). The DNA for the CDR3 is TGTGCCAGCAGCCGAATAAAAGACAGGTGGCGGGGGGATGAAAAACTGTTTTTT. This gives the protein CASSRIKDRWRGDEKLFF.

The rearrangement links TRBV28 to TRBJ2-1; possible D gene TRBD1, 5 bases. The CDR3 length is 16 residues. Germline CDR1 is MDHEN and CDR2 is SYDVKM. V gave up 4 bases and J gave up 2 bases, with 15 bases separating them. CDR3 protein: CASSSTGAPPYNEQFF. The CDR3 nucleotides are TGTGCCAGCAGTTCTACAGGTGCCCCACCCTACAATGAGCAGTTCTTC.

The rearrangement links TRBV11-3 to TRBJ2-3, with unresolved D. The ends were cut back, 3 bases at V and 0 bases at J, with 10 bases in the middle. CDR1 is SGHNT and CDR2 is YENEEA in the germline V gene. This CDR3 region has 15 residues. In DNA, the CDR3 is TGTGCCAGCAGCTTCTCCCGTACTAGCACAGATACGCAGTATTTT. It specifies CASSFSRTSTDTQYF.

This clone was detected once. The chain recombines TRBV15 with TRBJ2-1; a possible D gene is TRBD1 (5 bases). CDR1 LNHNV and CDR2 YYDKDF come from the germline V gene (reference sequence). Trimming shortened V by 0 bases and J by 1 base, and 7 bases separated the two germline ends. The CDR3 consists of 15 residues. The CDR3 loop is CATSRDDSSYNEQFF. The CDR3 nucleotides read TGTGCCACCAGCAGAGATGACAGTTCCTACAATGAGCAGTTCTTC. The entire variable domain, with the rest obtained from reference TRBV15 and TRBJ2-1, is as follows: DAMVIQNPRYQVTQFGKPVTLSCSQTLNHNVMYWYQQKSSQAPKLLFHYYDKDFNNEADTPDNFQSRRPNTSFCFLDIRSPGLGDTAMYLCATSRDDSSYNEQFFGPGTRLTVL.

The CDR3 DNA reads TGTGCCAGCAGCGAGGAGAAATATTACGAGCAGTACTTC. Its translation is CASSEEKYYEQYF. The chain carries TRBV11-2 and TRBJ2-7, with D hard to call. V dropped 5 bases and J dropped 4 bases, with 12 bases sitting between them. Germline CDR1 is SGHAT and CDR2 is FQNNGV. This CDR3 has 13 amino acids.